This T cell receptor beta chain was obtained from a study of T cell changes during pregnancy in multiple sclerosis. Germline V gene sequence: CDR1 MNHNS, CDR2 SASEGT. V lost 4 bases and J lost 6, with 21 bases in between. This CDR3 contains 16 residues. The table came from immunoSEQ multiplex PCR; TCRdb's copy has only in-frame clones and leaves some out. The profile shows over 45,000 clones, about 93% of them singletons. The material sequenced was peripheral blood, taken in the third trimester of pregnancy. The chain employs TRBV6-1 and TRBJ1-2; D call uncertain. This sequence originates from a female donor in good health, enrolled as a control in a pregnancy study. As DNA, the CDR3 is TGTGCCAGCAGTGCCCCCTACTTCGGGGTTAGAAATGGCTACACCTTC. Translating it yields CASSAPYFGVRNGYTF.